This TCR beta chain was sequenced during a study of shared clonotypes between healthy human individuals. Overall study: For every donor, three CD4 naive, three CD4 memory, two CD8 naive and one CD8 memory plates were used.

Using 200 ng DNA, approximately 30,000 T cell genomes, the sorted-subset replicate PCRs were run. The table came from immunoSEQ multiplex PCR; TCRdb's copy has only in-frame clones and leaves some out. The table lists over a million clones, approximately 80% of them singletons. The CDR3 totals 16 residues. Germline values: CDR1 MNHEY, CDR2 SMNVEV (reference sequence). The V and J ends lost 5 bases and 5 bases, in that order; junction bases with no gene match: 14. Study-wide results and caveats: Of the naive CD4 clonotypes, about 5.4% were shared across four donors. A reduction in generation probabilities was seen for non-shared clonotypes relative to those shared by all four donors.

Note on this clone: Its antigen is as yet unknown.

The source material was memory CD4+ T cells from PBMCs. Described subset: CD45RA-negative fraction. The receptor was derived from a man between 18 and 29 years old in good health. Some clones in this sample may be carry-over from other donors' samples. V gene TRBV27 combines with J gene TRBJ1-2; 7 bases align to TRBD1. The CDR3 loop is CASSPYRQGALYGYTF. In DNA form, the CDR3 reads TGTGCCAGCAGTCCCTACCGACAGGGCGCACTTTATGGCTACACCTTC.